This T cell receptor (beta chain) was found in a study of cytomegalovirus exposure and HLA in healthy donors. The CDR3 is 14 amino acids. Trimming removed 5 bases at V and 1 base at J, with 8 bases between. Per the germline V gene, CDR1 is SGHAT and CDR2 is FQDESV (reference sequence). 60 Vbeta and 13 Jbeta primers were used in PCR. Profiling relied on immunoSEQ multiplex PCR, and the TCRdb table lists in-frame clones only, not all of them. The listing records tens of thousands of clones. The chain is built from TRBV11-1 and TRBJ2-2; D is unclear. The TCR sequence derives from a female donor in good health and CMV-seropositive. Material: PBMCs. The CDR3 bases are TGTGCCAGCAGCACCAGACAGAACACCGGGGAGCTGTTTTTT. Protein sequence: CASSTRQNTGELFF.